This TCR beta chain emerged from a study of control samples from healthy donors and cancer patients. This table comes from immunoSEQ multiplex PCR, and its TCRdb copy is limited to in-frame clones, with some not included. Among roughly 170,000 clones, about 90% were seen once, and the ten largest hold around 2%. Germline values: CDR1 MNHEY, CDR2 SVGEGT. J lost 0 bases, V lost 6 bases, and 6 bases had no gene match. The CDR3 extends over 15 amino acids. The chain recombines TRBV6-2 or TRBV6-3 with TRBJ2-7, with 9 bases aligning to TRBD2. The clonotype was recovered from a woman aged 40-49 years in good health. Specimen: blood. CDR3 DNA sequence: TGTGCCAGCAGCAGGGAGCGGGGGGTCTCCTACGAGCAGTACTTC. As protein: CASSRERGVSYEQYF.